The subject of this entry is one T cell receptor (beta chain). Antigen specificity is unknown. V was clipped by 1 base and J by 3 bases, with 7 bases between them. This CDR3 has 13 amino acids. The V gene's germline CDR1 is SNHLY and CDR2 FYNNEI. The sample originates from a study of cytomegalovirus exposure and HLA in healthy donors. Study-wide results and caveats: A list of approximately 150 TCR beta chains associated with cytomegalovirus was given. Per a prior analysis, the majority of TCR beta V segments were productive roughly 90% or roughly 30% of the time.

It was with 60 Vbeta and 13 Jbeta primers that the PCR ran. TCRdb's table, derived via immunoSEQ multiplex PCR, lists solely in-frame clones and lacks some. Here the sample spans about 150,000 clones, 72% being singletons. The sequenced sample consisted of PBMCs. The chain uses TRBV2 and TRBJ2-7; D unclear. The sequence was collected from a man aged 45 to 65 in good health and CMV-seropositive. As DNA, the CDR3 is TGTGCCAGCAGTGAAGTACCTATCTACGAGCAGTACTTC. This translates into CASSEVPIYEQYF.